The following is a T cell receptor (beta chain) sequence with its context. After removal of 1 base from V and 7 bases from J, the junction contained 10 bases not matched to a gene. Per germline, CDR1 SGHTA and CDR2 FQGTGA. This CDR3 region has 17 residues. Authors' methods: Amplification of reference gene primers was used by the study to estimate nucleated cell counts. Assay: immunoSEQ multiplex PCR; the TCRdb copy retains only in-frame clones and omits some. Clone size and the V and J calls come from that table; the DNA yielded D and trimming. The repertoire holds roughly 160,000 clones, with 90% as singletons. The data belong to a study of blood T cell repertoires in COVID-19. Study-wide background: PBMCs, B-cell-depleted T cells, or T cells provided the cDNA or gDNA that made up the material.

The sequenced material came from peripheral blood. V gene TRBV7-3 combines with J gene TRBJ2-1; 10 bases are shared with TRBD2. The receptor was isolated from a man between 45 and 60 years old with acute or convalescent COVID-19. The CDR3 region is CASSLRPTSGIGNEQFF. CDR3 nucleotide sequence: TGTGCCAGCAGCTTAAGGCCCACTAGCGGGATCGGGAATGAGCAGTTCTTC.